The clone carrying this T cell receptor (beta chain) is medium-sized (0.01 to 0.1%) in the sample. Profiling relied on immunoSEQ multiplex PCR, and the TCRdb table lists in-frame clones only, not all of them. The sample consists of 8,000 to 11,000 clones, just under 80% of them appearing once. Ipilimumab, 1 mg/kg, started 14 to 28 days after autologous transplant. This sample is drawn from a study of ipilimumab plus nivolumab after autologous stem cell transplantation. In the study overall: DLBCL patients had primary refractory or relapsed disease.

CDR3 length equals 13 residues. The germline CDR1 and CDR2 sequences are MDHEN and SYDVKM. The ends were cut back, 6 bases at V and 1 base at J, with 9 bases in the middle. Here the sequenced sample was PBMCs, taken in a trial of ipilimumab plus nivolumab as post-transplant consolidation. The sequence derives from a male donor with diffuse large B-cell lymphoma. The chain has TRBV28 and TRBJ1-1; no clear D. This CDR3 is CASSYYANTEAFF. CDR3 nucleotides: TGTGCCAGCAGCTATTACGCGAACACTGAAGCTTTCTTT.